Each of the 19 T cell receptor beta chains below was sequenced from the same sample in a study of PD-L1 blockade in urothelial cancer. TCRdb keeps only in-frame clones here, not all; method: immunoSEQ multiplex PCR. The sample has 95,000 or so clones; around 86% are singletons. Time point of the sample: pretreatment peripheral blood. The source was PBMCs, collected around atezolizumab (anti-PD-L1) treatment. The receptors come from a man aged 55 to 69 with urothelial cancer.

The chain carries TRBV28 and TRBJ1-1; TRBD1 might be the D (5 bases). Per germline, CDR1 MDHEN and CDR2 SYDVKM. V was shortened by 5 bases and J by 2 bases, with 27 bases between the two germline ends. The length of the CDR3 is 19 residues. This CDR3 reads CASSPPRGHGRTGNTEAFF. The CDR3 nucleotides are TGTGCCAGCAGTCCACCACGAGGACACGGTCGTACGGGCAACACTGAAGCTTTCTTT.

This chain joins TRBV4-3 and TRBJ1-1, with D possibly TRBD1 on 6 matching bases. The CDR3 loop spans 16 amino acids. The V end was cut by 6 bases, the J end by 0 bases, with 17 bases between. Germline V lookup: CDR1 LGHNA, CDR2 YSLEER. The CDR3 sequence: CASRPTGAALNTEAFF. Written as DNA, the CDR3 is TGCGCCAGCAGGCCGACAGGCGCGGCTCTGAACACTGAAGCTTTCTTT.

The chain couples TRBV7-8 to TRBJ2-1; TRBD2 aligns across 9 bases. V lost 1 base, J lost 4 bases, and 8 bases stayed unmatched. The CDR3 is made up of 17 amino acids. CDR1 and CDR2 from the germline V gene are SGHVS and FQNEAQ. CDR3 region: CASSLDVVAGAYNEQFF. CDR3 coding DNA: TGTGCCAGCAGCTTAGATGTTGTAGCGGGAGCTTACAATGAGCAGTTCTTC.

The CDR3: CASSSLERYEQYF. The CDR3 DNA follows: TGTGCCAGCAGCTCACTAGAAAGATACGAGCAGTACTTC. J is TRBJ2-7 and V is TRBV11-2; D possibly corresponds to TRBD2 (5 bases). The V end lost 4 bases, the J end lost 4 bases, and 11 bases lay between the germline ends. The CDR3 extends over 13 amino acids. In germline, CDR1 is SGHAT, CDR2 FQNNGV.

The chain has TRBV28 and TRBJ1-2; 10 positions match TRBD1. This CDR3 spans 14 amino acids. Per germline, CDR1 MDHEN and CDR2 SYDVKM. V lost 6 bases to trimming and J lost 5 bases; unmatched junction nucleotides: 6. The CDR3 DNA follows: TGTGCCAGCAGGGATCCGGGACAGGGGTATGGCTACACCTTC. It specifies CASRDPGQGYGYTF.

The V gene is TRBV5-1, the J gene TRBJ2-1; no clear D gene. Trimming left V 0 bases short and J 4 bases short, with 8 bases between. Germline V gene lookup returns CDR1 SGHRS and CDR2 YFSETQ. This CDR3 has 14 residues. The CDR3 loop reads CASSLVDTYNEQFF. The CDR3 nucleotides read TGCGCCAGCAGCTTGGTTGATACATACAATGAGCAGTTCTTC.

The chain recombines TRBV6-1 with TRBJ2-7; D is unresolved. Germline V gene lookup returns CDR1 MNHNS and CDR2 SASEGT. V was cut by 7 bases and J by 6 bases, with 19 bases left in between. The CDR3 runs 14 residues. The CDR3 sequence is CASTASQLVGEQYF. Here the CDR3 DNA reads TGTGCCAGCACCGCAAGCCAACTGGTCGGCGAGCAGTACTTC.

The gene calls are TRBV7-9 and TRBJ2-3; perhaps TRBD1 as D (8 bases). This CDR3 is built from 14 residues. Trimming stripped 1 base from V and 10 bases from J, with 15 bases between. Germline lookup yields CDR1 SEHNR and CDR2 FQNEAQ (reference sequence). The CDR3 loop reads CASSLVVTGGAQYF. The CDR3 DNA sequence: TGTGCCAGCAGCTTAGTGGTAACAGGGGGGGCGCAGTATTTT.

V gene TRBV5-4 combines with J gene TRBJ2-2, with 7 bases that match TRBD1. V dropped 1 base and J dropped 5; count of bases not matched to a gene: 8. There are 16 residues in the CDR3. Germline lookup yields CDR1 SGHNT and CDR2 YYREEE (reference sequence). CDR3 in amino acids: CASSLLGGRSTGELFF. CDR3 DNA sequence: TGTGCCAGCAGCTTGTTAGGGGGCCGAAGTACCGGGGAGCTGTTTTTT.

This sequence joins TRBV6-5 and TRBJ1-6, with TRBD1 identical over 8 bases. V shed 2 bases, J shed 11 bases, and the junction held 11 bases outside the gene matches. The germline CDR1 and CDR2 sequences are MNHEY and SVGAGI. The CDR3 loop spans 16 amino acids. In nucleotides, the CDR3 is TGTGCCAGCAGTTACCGCTCGGCAGGGGGCAGGCCACCCCTCCACTTT. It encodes CASSYRSAGGRPPLHF.

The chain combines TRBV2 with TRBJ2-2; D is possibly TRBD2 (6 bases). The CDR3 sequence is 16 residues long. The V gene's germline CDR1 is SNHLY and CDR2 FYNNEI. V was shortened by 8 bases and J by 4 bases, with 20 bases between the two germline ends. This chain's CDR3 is CASSRKGSGLTGELFF. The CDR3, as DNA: TGTGCCAGCTCAAGGAAGGGTAGCGGCCTCACCGGGGAGCTGTTTTTT.

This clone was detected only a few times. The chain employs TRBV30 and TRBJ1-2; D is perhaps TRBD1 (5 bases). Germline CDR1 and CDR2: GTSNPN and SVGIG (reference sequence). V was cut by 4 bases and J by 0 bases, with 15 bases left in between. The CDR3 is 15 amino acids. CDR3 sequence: CAWTRGQGTNYGYTF. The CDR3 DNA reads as TGTGCCTGGACCCGCGGTCAGGGAACTAACTATGGCTACACCTTC.

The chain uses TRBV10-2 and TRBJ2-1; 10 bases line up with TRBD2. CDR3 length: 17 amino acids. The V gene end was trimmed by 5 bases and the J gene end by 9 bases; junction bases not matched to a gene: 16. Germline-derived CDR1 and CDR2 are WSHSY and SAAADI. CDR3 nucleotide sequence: TGCGCCAGCAGTAAATTAGCGGGAGGTCCGCCTGAGGTTGAGCAGTTCTTC. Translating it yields CASSKLAGGPPEVEQFF.

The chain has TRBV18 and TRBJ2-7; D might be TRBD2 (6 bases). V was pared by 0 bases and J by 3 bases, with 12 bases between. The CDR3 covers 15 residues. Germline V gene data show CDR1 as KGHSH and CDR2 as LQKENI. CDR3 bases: TGTGCCAGCTCACCACCGGGACTGCAAGGCTACGAGCAGTACTTC. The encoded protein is CASSPPGLQGYEQYF.

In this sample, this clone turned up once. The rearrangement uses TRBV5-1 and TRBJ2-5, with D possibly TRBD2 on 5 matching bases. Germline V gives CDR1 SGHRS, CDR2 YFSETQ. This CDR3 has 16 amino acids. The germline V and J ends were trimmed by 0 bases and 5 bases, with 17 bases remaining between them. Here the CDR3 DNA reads TGCGCCAGCAGCTTGGTGTCAAGCGGCGCCAGGGAGACCCAGTACTTC. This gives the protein CASSLVSSGARETQYF.

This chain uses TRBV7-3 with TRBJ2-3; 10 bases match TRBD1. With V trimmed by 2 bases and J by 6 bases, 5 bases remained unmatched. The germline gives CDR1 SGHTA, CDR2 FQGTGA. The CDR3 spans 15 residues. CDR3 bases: TGTGCCAGCAGCTTACAGGACAGGGGGAGGGATACGCAGTATTTT. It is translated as CASSLQDRGRDTQYF. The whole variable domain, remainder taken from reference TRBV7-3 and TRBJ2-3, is GAGVSQTPSNKVTEKGKYVELRCDPISGHTALYWYRQSLGQGPEFLIYFQGTGAADDSGLPNDRFFAVRPEGSVSTLKIQRTERGDSAVYLCASSLQDRGRDTQYFGPGTRLTVL.

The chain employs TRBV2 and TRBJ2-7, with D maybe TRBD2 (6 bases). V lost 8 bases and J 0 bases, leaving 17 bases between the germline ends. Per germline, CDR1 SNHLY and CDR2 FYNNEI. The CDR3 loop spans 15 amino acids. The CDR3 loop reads CASRLMVGSSYEQYF. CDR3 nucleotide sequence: TGTGCCAGCCGCCTAATGGTCGGGAGCTCCTACGAGCAGTACTTC.

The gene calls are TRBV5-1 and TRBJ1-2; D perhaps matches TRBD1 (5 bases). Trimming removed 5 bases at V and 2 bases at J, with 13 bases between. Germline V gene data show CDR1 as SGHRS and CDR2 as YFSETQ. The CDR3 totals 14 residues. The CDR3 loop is CASRFLTENYGYTF. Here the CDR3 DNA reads TGCGCCAGCAGATTTCTGACAGAGAACTATGGCTACACCTTC.

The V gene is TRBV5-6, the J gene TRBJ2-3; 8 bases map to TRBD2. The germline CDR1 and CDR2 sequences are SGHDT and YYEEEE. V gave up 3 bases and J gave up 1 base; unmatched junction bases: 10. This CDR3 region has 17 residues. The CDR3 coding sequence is TGTGCCAGCAGCTCAAATCGGGCGGGGGGACGCACAGATACGCAGTATTTT. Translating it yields CASSSNRAGGRTDTQYF. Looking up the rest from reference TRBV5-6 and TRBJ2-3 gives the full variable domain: DAGVTQSPTHLIKTRGQQVTLRCSPKSGHDTVSWYQQALGQGPQFIFQYYEEEERQRGNFPDRFSGHQFPNYSSELNVNALLLGDSALYLCASSSNRAGGRTDTQYFGPGTRLTVL.